The source of this T cell receptor beta chain is a study of radiotherapy plus CTLA-4 blockade in lung cancer. Data came from immunoSEQ multiplex PCR; TCRdb stores just in-frame clones and leaves some out. This sample has 65,000 to 90,000 clones, with about nine tenths found just once. This CDR3 is 15 amino acids long. CDR1 and CDR2 (germline): GTSNPN, SVGIG (reference sequence). Trimming removed 2 bases from V and 0 bases from J, with 11 bases in between. The source material was peripheral blood, sampled from a patient treated with radiotherapy plus ipilimumab. V is TRBV30 and J is TRBJ2-1; D is perhaps TRBD2 (5 bases). This receptor was obtained from a human donor with non-small cell lung cancer that progressed on radiotherapy plus ipilimumab. The CDR3, as DNA: TGTGCCTGGAGTCGGGCGCTAGCCTCCTACAATGAGCAGTTCTTC. As protein: CAWSRALASYNEQFF.